The T cell receptor beta chain under discussion was sequenced for a study of T cells after yellow fever vaccination. Study in general: With SMART-Seq v4 Ultra Low Input, the fractions containing low cell numbers were prepared.

5'RACE template switching produced TCR cDNA carrying a universal primer site and UMIs. TCRdb used MiXCR to reprocess the 5' RACE reads, holding one entry per CDR3 protein. The sample has 500,000 to 700,000 distinct CDR3 sequences, around 21% seen once; the top ten hold approximately 15%. Trimming stripped 6 bases from V and 5 bases from J, with 13 bases between. Per germline, CDR1 SGHTA and CDR2 FQGNSA. The CDR3 sequence is 13 residues long. Study results and caveats: Post-booster reappearance was seen for most primary-vaccination clones (just under 97% CD4, 85% to 90% CD8). Abundant clonotypes (contaminants from the bulk population) could be present in FACS-sorted repertoires.

This clonotype appeared a few times. The target antigen is unknown. This sequence joins TRBV7-2 and TRBJ2-5; D may be TRBD1 or TRBD2 (5 bases each). The sequence was obtained from a man in his thirties or forties who received the YFV17D yellow fever vaccine. Sequencing was performed on PBMCs, taken 15 days after the yellow fever booster vaccination. The DNA of the CDR3 is TGTGCCAGCAGACCCCCCTGGGGGGAGACCCAGTACTTC. It specifies CASRPPWGETQYF.